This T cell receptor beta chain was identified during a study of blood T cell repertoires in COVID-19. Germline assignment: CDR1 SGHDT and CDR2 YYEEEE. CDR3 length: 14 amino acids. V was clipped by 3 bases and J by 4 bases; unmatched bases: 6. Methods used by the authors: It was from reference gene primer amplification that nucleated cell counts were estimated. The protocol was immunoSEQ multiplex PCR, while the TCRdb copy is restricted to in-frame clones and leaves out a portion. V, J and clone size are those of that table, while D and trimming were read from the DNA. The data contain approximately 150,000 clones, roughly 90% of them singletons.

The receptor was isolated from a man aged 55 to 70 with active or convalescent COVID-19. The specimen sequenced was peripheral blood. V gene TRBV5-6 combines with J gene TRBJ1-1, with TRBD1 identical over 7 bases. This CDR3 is CASSWGQFGTEAFF. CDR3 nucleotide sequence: TGTGCCAGCAGCTGGGGACAGTTTGGCACTGAAGCTTTCTTT.